The entry that follows covers one TCR beta chain sequence. This clonotype was seen only a few times. The antigen it binds to is not known. The junction and the germline gene differ at one end; a read error may be behind it. Systemically healthy Caucasian individuals from Russia, some 38 in total and aged roughly 6 to 100 years, were included as donors. Each donor gave approximately 9.3 milliliters of peripheral blood, collected into EDTA-treated Vacutainer tubes. Ficoll-Paque density-gradient centrifugation was used to isolate PBMCs, with at least 6.5 million per sample. Total RNA was extracted from PBMCs with Trizol reagent, with at least 6 micrograms obtained per sample. For every donor, an aliquot of PBMCs went through flow cytometry to measure the percentages of naive CD45RAhigh/CD27high T cells. This sample is part of a study of blood T cells in healthy people across ages (dated by TCRdb to between 2014 and 2017). Looking at the study overall: In model experiments, template switching captured about one uniquely barcoded TCR beta cDNA molecule for every two T cells. Using deep sequencing normalized with unique cDNA molecular identifiers, the study measured how TCR beta repertoire diversity changes with age. The donors were divided into four age groups: young (average around 15 years), middle-aged (over 35), aged (roughly 66) and long-lived (82). The study analyzed two additional independent replicas of 1 million unique cDNA reads from the same blood draw for two donors, one aged 18 to 29 and one aged 80 or older. General study outcomes and caveats: There was a strong correlation between observed TCR beta diversity and the percentage of naive T cells measured by flow cytometry. Compared with the aged group, more naive CD4+ T cells, fewer expanded clones and increased TCR diversity were shown by the long-lived group, suggesting age selection. Conclusive comparison of naive and antigen-experienced compartments was prevented by the profiling of bulk unsorted PBMCs. Estimates of total diversity based on one million sequenced T cells were considered lower bounds and underestimates. Donor CMV infection status was unknown, potentially confounding age-related changes in expanded clonotypes. Observed TCR beta diversity per million T cells fell roughly linearly with age, and a significant reduction was already apparent by age approximately 40.

Library creation used 5' RACE. Sequencer: Illumina HiSeq 2500. A second PCR of about 7 to 12 cycles was run with a J-beta primer mix and a sample-barcoded 5' primer. A template-switch 5' adaptor carrying 12 random nucleotides introduced a unique molecular identifier onto each TCR beta cDNA molecule. At least 2.5 million CDR3-containing paired-end reads were obtained from each sample. All of the RNA was converted into first-strand cDNA using the Mint cDNA synthesis kit, with a TRBC-specific oligonucleotide serving as the primer. After uracil-DNA glycosylase treatment, a first 18-cycle PCR used universal primers M1SS and BC2_uni_R on all cDNA. For the original study's pipeline: Normalization of each sample was performed by random selection of 1 million high-quality reads, each carrying a distinct molecular identifier. Reads with shared molecular identifiers were discarded instead of being binned into consensus sequences. MiTCR, with a Q25 quality threshold and the strictest error-elimination algorithm, was used for CDR3 identification, clonotype clustering and error correction. Lower-bound total TCR beta diversity was estimated with a nonparametric unseen species model using Euler transformation. The public reads were run again by TCRdb, first through fastp at Q25 and then through MiXCR, and only productive beta chains were kept. Rows with one shared CDR3 protein collapse into an entry with the most common genes and DNA. TCRdb, not the authors, supplied the V and J calls. Across this sample there are 700,000 to 900,000 distinct CDR3 sequences, with roughly 25% seen only once. The top ten constitute over 2.5% of the sample.

The germline V gene (reference sequence) gives CDR1 as SGHKS and CDR2 as YYEKEE. Including cysteine and phenylalanine, the CDR3 has 14 amino acids. Only the CDR3 part of the read is kept: 42 bases, read in frame from the first base. These records were also assigned to another study, of T cells of mothers and their children. From the second report: Donors were nine systemically healthy Caucasian individuals: three mothers and their six children. cDNA synthesis used all of the extracted RNA, with approximately 1.4 ug of RNA in each 15 ul reaction. Sample barcodes and 2-4 random nucleotides were added via the M1S primer in the second PCR. Over 10 million TCR beta CDR3 reads came from each mother, compared with approximately 3.1 million reads from each child. In both related and unrelated pairs, thymic selection shapes the output of TCR recombination in a similar way, with inherited differences having only a minor effect. Normalized repertoire overlap was always slightly but never significantly higher in related than unrelated mother-child pairs. No persistent microchimeric T cell clones were found, with a detection sensitivity of 80 to 100 clones per million clonotypes. To look for features that set related mother-child pairs apart from unrelated individuals, the researchers ran deep NGS to compare the TCR beta repertoires of mothers and children. On average, the children were about 10 +/- 4 years old, while the mothers were about 37 +/- 4 years old. After adapter ligation with NEBNext reagents, the libraries were sequenced on Illumina HiSeq 2000 with 100+100 nt paired-end reads. Mother and child libraries were prepared a month apart and sequenced in separate runs to prevent cross-contamination. Each donor had between about 500,000 and 2,300,000 distinct TCR beta clonotypes identified. Naive TCR beta clonotypes were estimated from low-frequency clonotypes matched to each donor's FACS-determined naive share, without sorting.

The sequence was obtained from a boy aged 5-17 years in good health. The chain couples TRBV5-5 to TRBJ1-1, with no confident D gene call. The specimen was blood. The CDR3 reads as follows: CASSLATTLPSLTF. The bases read TGTGCCAGCAGCTTGGCAACTACCCTTCCGAGTCTGACTTTT.